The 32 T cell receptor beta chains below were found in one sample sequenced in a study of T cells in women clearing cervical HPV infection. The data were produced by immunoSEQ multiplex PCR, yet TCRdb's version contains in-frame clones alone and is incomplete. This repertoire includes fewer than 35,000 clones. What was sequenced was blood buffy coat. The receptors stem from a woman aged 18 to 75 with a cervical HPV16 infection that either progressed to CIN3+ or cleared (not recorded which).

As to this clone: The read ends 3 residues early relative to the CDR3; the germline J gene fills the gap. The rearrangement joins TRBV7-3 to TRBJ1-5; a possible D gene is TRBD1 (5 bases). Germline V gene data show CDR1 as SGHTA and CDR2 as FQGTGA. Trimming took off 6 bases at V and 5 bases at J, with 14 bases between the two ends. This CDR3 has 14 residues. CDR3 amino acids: CASSTPRGDQPQHF. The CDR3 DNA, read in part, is TGTGCCAGCAGTACCCCCCGAGGGGATCAGCCC.

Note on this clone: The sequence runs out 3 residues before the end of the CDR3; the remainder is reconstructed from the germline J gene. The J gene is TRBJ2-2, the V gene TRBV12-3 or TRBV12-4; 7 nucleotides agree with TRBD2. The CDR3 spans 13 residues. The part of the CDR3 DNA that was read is TGTGCCACCCTAGGACTAGTCGGAAGTGAG. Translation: CATLGLVGSE. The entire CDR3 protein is CATLGLVGSELFF.

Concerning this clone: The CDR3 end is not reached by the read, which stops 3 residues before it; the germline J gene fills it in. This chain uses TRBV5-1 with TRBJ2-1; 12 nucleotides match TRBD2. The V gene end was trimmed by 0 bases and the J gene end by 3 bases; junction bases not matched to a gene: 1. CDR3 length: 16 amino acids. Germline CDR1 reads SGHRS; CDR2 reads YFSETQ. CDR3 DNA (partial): TGCGCCAGCAGCTTGGGGACTAGCGGGGTCTACAATGAG. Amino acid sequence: CASSLGTSGVYNE. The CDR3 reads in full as CASSLGTSGVYNEQFF.

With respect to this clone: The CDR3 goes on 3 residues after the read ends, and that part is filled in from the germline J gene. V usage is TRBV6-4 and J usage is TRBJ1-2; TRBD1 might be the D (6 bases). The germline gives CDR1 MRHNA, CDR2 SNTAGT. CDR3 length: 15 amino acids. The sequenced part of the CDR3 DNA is TGTGCCAGCAGTGAATACGGGGGGGCGACAGATACG. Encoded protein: CASSEYGGATDT. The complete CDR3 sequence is CASSEYGGATDTYTF.

The covered CDR3 bases are TGTGCCTGGAGTGGAGGTCTCTATGGC. It translates to CAWSGGLYG. The entire CDR3 sequence reads CAWSGGLYGYTF. The chain recombines TRBV30 with TRBJ1-2; D uncertain. The CDR3 extends 3 residues past the end of the read, so its final part is completed from the germline J gene. The CDR3 totals 12 residues. V was clipped by 1 base and J by 4 bases, with 7 bases between them. Germline CDR1 is GTSNPN and CDR2 is SVGIG (reference sequence).

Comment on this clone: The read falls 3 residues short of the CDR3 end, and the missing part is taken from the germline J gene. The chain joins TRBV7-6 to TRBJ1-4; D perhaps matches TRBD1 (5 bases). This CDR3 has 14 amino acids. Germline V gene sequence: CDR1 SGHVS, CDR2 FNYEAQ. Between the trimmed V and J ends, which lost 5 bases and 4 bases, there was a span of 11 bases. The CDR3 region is CASSNPGGNEKLFF. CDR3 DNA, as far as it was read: TGTGCCAGCAGCAACCCGGGGGGTAATGAAAAA.

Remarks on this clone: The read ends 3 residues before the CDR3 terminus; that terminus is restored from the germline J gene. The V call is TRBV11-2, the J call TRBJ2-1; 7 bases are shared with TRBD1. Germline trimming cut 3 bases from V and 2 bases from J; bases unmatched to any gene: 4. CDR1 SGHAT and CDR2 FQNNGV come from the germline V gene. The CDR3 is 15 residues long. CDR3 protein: CASSFRQGPYNEQFF. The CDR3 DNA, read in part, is TGTGCCAGCAGCTTTCGACAGGGACCCTACAATGAG.

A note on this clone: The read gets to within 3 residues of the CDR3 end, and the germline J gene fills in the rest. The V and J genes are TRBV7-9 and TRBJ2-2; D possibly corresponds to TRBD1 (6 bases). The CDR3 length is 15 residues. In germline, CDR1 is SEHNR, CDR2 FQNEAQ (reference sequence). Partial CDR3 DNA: TGTGCCAGCAGCCCCGGCCAGGGGTCCACTTCACCG. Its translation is CASSPGQGSTSP. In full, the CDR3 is CASSPGQGSTSPLFF.

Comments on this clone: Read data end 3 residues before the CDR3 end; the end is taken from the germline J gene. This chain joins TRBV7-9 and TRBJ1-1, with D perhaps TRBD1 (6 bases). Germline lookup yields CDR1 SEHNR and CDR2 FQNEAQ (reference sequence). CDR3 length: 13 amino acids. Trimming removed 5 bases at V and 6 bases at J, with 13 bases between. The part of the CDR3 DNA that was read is TGTGCCAGCAGCACCATGGGGGCCCCTGAA. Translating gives CASSTMGAPE. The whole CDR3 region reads CASSTMGAPEAFF.

The CDR3 DNA, read in part, is TGTGCCAGCAGCTTATTGTGGGACAATCAGCCG. Its protein product is CASSLLWDNQP. The whole CDR3 is CASSLLWDNQPQYF. The chain links TRBV7-2 to TRBJ2-3, with D tentatively TRBD1 (6 bases). The CDR3 end falls 3 residues outside the read, so it is completed with the germline J gene. The CDR3 runs 14 residues. Per germline, CDR1 SGHTA and CDR2 FQGNSA. The entire variable domain, with the rest obtained from reference TRBV7-2 and TRBJ2-3, is as follows: GAGVSQSPSNKVTEKGKDVELRCDPISGHTALYWYRQSLGQGLEFLIYFQGNSAPDKSGLPSDRFSAERTGGSVSTLTIQRTQQEDSAVYLCASSLLWDNQPQYFGPGTRLTVL.

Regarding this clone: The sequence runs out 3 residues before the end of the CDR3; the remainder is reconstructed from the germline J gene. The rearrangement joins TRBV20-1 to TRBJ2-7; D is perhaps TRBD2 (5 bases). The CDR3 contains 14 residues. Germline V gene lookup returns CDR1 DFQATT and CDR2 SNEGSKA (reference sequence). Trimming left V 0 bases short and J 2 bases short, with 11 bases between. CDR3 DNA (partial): TGCAGTGCTAGAGATCTTAGCGAACCCTACGAG. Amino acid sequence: CSARDLSEPYE. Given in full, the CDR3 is CSARDLSEPYEQYF.

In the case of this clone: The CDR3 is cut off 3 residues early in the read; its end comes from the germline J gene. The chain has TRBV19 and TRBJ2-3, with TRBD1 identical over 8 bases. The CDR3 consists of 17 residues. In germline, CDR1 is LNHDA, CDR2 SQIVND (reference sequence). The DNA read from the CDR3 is TGTGCCAGTAGTATGATTCAGGGGGCAAGGCGCAATCAGCCG. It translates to CASSMIQGARRNQP. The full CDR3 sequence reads CASSMIQGARRNQPQYF.

The sequenced part of the CDR3 DNA is TGTGCCAGCAGCTTGATAGCGGGGGGTCGGAATACC. This translates into CASSLIAGGRNT. The whole CDR3 region reads CASSLIAGGRNTYTF. The chain uses TRBV7-2 and TRBJ1-2, with a possible D match to TRBD1 (5 bases). The read ends 3 residues shy of where the CDR3 ends; the end is completed using the germline J gene. The CDR3 is made up of 15 amino acids. Germline V CDR1 and CDR2: SGHTA, FQGNSA. The full variable domain, completed using reference TRBV7-2 and TRBJ1-2, is GAGVSQSPSNKVTEKGKDVELRCDPISGHTALYWYRQSLGQGLEFLIYFQGNSAPDKSGLPSDRFSAERTGGSVSTLTIQRTQQEDSAVYLCASSLIAGGRNTYTFGSGTRLTVV.

CDR3 DNA, as far as it was read: TGTGCCAGCAATAGACAGGGGCGGGAAGAGACC. Its protein product is CASNRQGREET. The CDR3, in full, reads CASNRQGREETQYF. This rearrangement joins TRBV2 to TRBJ2-5, with 8 bases fitting TRBD1. The read ends 3 residues early relative to the CDR3; the germline J gene fills the gap. CDR1 and CDR2 from the germline V gene are SNHLY and FYNNEI. The length of the CDR3 is 14 residues. V was clipped by 7 bases and J by 3 bases; unmatched bases: 7. The full variable domain, its missing parts supplied by reference TRBV2 and TRBJ2-5, is EPEVTQTPSHQVTQMGQEVILRCVPISNHLYFYWYRQILGQKVEFLVSFYNNEISEKSEIFDDQFSVERPDGSNFTLKIRSTKLEDSAMYFCASNRQGREETQYFGPGTRLLVL.

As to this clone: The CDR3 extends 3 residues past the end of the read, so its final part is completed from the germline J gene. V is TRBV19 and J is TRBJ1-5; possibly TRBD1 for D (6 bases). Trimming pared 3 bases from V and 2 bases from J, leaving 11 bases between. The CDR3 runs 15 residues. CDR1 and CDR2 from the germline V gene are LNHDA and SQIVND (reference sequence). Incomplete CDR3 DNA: TGTGCCAGTAGTATGGGGGCGAAGGGCAATCAGCCC. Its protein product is CASSMGAKGNQP. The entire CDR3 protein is CASSMGAKGNQPQHF.

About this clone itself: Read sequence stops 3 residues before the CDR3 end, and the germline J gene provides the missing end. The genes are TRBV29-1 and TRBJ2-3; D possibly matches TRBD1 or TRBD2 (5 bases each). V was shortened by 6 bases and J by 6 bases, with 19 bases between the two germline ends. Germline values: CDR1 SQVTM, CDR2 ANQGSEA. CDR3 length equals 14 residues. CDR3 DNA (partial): TGCAGCGTGGCCAAGGGGAGTTTCACTGATACG. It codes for CSVAKGSFTDT. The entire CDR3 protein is CSVAKGSFTDTQYF.

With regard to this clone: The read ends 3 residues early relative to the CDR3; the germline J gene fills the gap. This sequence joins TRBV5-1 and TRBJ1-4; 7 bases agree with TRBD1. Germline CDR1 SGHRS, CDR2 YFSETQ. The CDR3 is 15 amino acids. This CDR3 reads CASSLYDRANSPLFF. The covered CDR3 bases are TGCGCCAGCAGCTTGTACGACAGGGCTAATTCACCA.

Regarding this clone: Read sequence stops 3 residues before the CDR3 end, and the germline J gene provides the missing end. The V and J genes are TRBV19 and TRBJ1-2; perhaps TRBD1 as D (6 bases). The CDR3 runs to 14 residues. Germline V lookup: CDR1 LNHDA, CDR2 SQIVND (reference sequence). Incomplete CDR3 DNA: TGTGCCAGTAGTAGACAGGATAATACCTACGAC. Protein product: CASSRQDNTYD. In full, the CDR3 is CASSRQDNTYDYTF.

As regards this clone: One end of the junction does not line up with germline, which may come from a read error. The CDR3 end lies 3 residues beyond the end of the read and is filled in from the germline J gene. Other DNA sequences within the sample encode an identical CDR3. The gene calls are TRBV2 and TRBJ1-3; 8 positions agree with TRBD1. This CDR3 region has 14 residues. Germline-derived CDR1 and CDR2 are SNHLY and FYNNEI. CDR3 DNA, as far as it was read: TGTGCCAGCAGTTGGACAGGGACTGGAAACACT. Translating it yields CASSWTGTGNT. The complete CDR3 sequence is CASSWTGTGNTIYF.

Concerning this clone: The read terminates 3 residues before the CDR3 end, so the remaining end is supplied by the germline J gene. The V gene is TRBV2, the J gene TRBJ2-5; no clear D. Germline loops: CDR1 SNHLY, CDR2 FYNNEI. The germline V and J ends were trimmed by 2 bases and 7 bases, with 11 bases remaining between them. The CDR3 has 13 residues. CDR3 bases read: TGTGCCAGCAGTGAATACCGAGGCGGGACC. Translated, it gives CASSEYRGGT. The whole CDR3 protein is CASSEYRGGTQYF.

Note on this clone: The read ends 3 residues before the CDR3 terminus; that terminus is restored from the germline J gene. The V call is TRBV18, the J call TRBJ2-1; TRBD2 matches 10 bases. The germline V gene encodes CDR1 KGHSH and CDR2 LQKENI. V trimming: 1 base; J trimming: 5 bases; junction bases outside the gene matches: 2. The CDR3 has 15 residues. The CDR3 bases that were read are TGTGCCAGCTCACCACGGACTAGCGGTAACAATGAG. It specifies CASSPRTSGNNE. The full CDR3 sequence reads CASSPRTSGNNEQFF. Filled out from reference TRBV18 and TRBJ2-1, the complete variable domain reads NAGVMQNPRHLVRRRGQEARLRCSPMKGHSHVYWYRQLPEEGLKFMVYLQKENIIDESGMPKERFSAEFPKEGPSILRIQQVVRGDSAAYFCASSPRTSGNNEQFFGPGTRLTVL.

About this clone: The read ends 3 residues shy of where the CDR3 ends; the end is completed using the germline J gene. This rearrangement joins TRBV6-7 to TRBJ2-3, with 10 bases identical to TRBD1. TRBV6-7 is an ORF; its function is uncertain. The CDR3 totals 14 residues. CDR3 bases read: TGTGCCCCCCCGAAGGGACAGGGGACAAAGACG. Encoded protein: CAPPKGQGTKT. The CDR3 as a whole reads CAPPKGQGTKTQYF.

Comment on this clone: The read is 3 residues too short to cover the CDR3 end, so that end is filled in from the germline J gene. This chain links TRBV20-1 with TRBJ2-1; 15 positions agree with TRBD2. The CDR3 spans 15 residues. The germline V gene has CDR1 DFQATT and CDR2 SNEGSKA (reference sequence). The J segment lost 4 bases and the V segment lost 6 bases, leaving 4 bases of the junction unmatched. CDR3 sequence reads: CSARTSGREYNEQFF. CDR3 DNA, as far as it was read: TGCAGTGCGAGGACTAGCGGGAGGGAGTACAATGAG.

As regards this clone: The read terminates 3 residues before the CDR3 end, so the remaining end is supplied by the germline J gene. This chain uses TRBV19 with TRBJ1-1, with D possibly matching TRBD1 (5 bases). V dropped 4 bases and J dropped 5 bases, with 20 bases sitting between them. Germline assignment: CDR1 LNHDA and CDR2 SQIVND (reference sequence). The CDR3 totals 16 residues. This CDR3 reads CASSTPLGSPGTEAFF. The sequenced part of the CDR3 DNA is TGTGCCAGTAGTACCCCGTTGGGATCCCCAGGGACTGAA. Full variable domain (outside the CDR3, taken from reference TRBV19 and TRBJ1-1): DGGITQSPKYLFRKEGQNVTLSCEQNLNHDAMYWYRQDPGQGLRLIYYSQIVNDFQKGDIAEGYSVSREKKESFPLTVTSAQKNPTAFYLCASSTPLGSPGTEAFFGQGTRLTVV.

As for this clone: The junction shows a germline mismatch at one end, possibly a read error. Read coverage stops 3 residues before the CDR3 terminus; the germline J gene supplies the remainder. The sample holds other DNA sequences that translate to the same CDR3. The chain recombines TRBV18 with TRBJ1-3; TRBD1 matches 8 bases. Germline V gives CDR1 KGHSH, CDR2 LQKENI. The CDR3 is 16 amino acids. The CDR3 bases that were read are TGTGCCAGCTCACTAGGGACAGGTTCCGCTGGAAACACT. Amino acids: CASSLGTGSAGNT. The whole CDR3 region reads CASSLGTGSAGNTIYF.

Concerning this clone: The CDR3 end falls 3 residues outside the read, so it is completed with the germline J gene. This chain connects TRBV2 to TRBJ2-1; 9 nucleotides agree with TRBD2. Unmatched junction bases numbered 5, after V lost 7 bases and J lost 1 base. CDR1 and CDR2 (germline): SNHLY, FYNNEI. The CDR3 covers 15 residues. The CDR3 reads CASINLAGSYNEQFF. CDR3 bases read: TGTGCCAGCATTAATCTAGCGGGGTCCTACAATGAG. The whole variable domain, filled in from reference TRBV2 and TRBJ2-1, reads EPEVTQTPSHQVTQMGQEVILRCVPISNHLYFYWYRQILGQKVEFLVSFYNNEISEKSEIFDDQFSVERPDGSNFTLKIRSTKLEDSAMYFCASINLAGSYNEQFFGPGTRLTVL.

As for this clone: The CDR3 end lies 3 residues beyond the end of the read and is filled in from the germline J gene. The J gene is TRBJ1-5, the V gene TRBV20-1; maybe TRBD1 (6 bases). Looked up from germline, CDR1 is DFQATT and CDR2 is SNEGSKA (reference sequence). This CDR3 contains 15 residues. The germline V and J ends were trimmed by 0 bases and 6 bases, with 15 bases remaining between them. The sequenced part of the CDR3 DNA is TGCAGTGCTAGAGAACCCAGGGGCCTCGGTCAGCCC. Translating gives CSAREPRGLGQP. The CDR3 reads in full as CSAREPRGLGQPQHF.

The part of the CDR3 DNA that was read is TGTGCCAGCTCAGGATCCGGGACAGCAAGCAATCAGCCC. Its protein is CASSGSGTASNQP. The whole CDR3 region reads CASSGSGTASNQPQHF. J is TRBJ1-5 and V is TRBV18, with 7 bases aligning to TRBD1. Read sequence stops 3 residues before the CDR3 end, and the germline J gene provides the missing end. In germline, CDR1 is KGHSH, CDR2 LQKENI. CDR3 length equals 16 residues. J was trimmed by 1 base and V by 5 bases; bases with no gene match: 8.

The chain's CDR3 is CASSLVSLISEQYF. Partial CDR3 DNA: TGTGCCAGCAGCTTAGTGTCTCTTATCTCCGAG. The chain joins TRBV7-9 to TRBJ2-7, with D hard to call. The read ends 3 residues shy of where the CDR3 ends; the end is completed using the germline J gene. The length of the CDR3 is 14 residues. V lost 1 base, J lost 6 bases, and 13 bases lay in between. The germline V gene encodes CDR1 SEHNR and CDR2 FQNEAQ (reference sequence).

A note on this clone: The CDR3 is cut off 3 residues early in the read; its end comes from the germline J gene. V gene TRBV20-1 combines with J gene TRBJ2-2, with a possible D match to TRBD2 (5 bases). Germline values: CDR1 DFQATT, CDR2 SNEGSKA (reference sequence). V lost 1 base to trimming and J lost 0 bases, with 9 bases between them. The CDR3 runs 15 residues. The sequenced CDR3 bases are TGCAGTGCTAGAGGTCCAGCGGCGAACACCGGGGAG. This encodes CSARGPAANTGE. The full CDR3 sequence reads CSARGPAANTGELFF.

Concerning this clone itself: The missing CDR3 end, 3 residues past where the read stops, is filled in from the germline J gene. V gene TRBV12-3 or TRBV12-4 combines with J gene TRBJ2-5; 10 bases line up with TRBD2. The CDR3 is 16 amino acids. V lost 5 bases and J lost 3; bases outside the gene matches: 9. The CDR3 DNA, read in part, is TGTGCCAGCAGTCAACTAGCGGGGCCCTTAGAAGAGACC. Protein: CASSQLAGPLEET. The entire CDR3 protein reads CASSQLAGPLEETQYF.

The CDR3 DNA, read in part, is TGTGCCAGCAGCTTAGGTGGCCCATCGGGGTTACCCTACGAC. It is translated as CASSLGGPSGLPYD. The complete CDR3 sequence is CASSLGGPSGLPYDYTF. The chain links TRBV7-6 to TRBJ1-2; D not resolved. The missing CDR3 end, 3 residues past where the read stops, is filled in from the germline J gene. Germline-derived CDR1 and CDR2 are SGHVS and FNYEAQ. The CDR3 consists of 17 residues.